The 24 T cell receptor beta chains below all came from one sample that was sequenced in a study of blood T cell repertoires in COVID-19. Only in-frame clones appear in the TCRdb table, and some are missing; sequencing was by immunoSEQ multiplex PCR. The repertoire holds 310,000 or so clones, with about 86% as singletons. Sequencing used peripheral blood. These receptors all stem from a woman between 45 and 65 years old with acute or convalescent COVID-19.

The chain joins TRBV7-8 to TRBJ2-5, with unresolved D. The length of the CDR3 is 15 residues. Trimming removed 3 bases from V and 3 bases from J, with 14 bases in between. The germline V gene has CDR1 SGHVS and CDR2 FQNEAQ. The CDR3 DNA sequence: TGTGCCAGCAGCTTGTTTAGTCTGCAGGAAGAGACCCAGTACTTC. Amino acid sequence: CASSLFSLQEETQYF.

In DNA, the CDR3 is TGTGCCAGCAGTTATGTAATGACAGCTAACACTGAAGCTTTCTTT. It specifies CASSYVMTANTEAFF. J is TRBJ1-1 and V is TRBV6-2 or TRBV6-3, with D maybe TRBD1 (5 bases). The V gene's germline CDR1 is MNHEY and CDR2 SVGEGT. The CDR3 sequence is 15 residues long. Trimming pared 3 bases from V and 2 bases from J, leaving 13 bases between.

The chain has TRBV6-5 and TRBJ2-1; D may be TRBD1 (6 bases). The CDR3 contains 14 residues. Germline V gene lookup returns CDR1 MNHEY and CDR2 SVGAGI. The V end was cut by 2 bases, the J end by 7 bases, with 12 bases between. The CDR3 region is CASSYSGGRNEQFF. CDR3 nucleotides: TGTGCCAGCAGTTACAGTGGGGGCCGAAATGAGCAGTTCTTC.

The rearrangement uses TRBV5-6 and TRBJ2-3; perhaps TRBD2 as D (6 bases). With 4 bases removed from V and 8 bases from J, the gap between germline ends came to 17 bases. The germline CDR1 and CDR2 sequences are SGHDT and YYEEEE. This CDR3 region has 14 residues. The CDR3 spells CASSLLARDGTQYF. CDR3 bases: TGTGCCAGCAGCCTTCTAGCGAGGGACGGTACGCAGTATTTT.

The chain uses TRBV7-3 and TRBJ2-1; 8 nucleotides agree with TRBD2. The CDR3 contains 14 residues. The V gene end was trimmed by 5 bases and the J gene end by 6 bases; junction bases not matched to a gene: 6. Germline assignment: CDR1 SGHTA and CDR2 FQGTGA. CDR3 nucleotides: TGTGCCAGCAGCCCGGCCGGGACTAGCAATGAGCAGTTCTTC. Protein: CASSPAGTSNEQFF.

The chain is built from TRBV10-1 and TRBJ2-7, with 10 nucleotides matching TRBD1. Losses at the gene ends were 6 bases for V and 4 bases for J; bases not matched to a gene: 6. This CDR3 spans 14 amino acids. Germline V CDR1 and CDR2: WNHNN, SYGVQD (reference sequence). This CDR3 reads CASRRQGAKYEQYF. The DNA for the CDR3 is TGCGCCAGCAGGCGACAGGGGGCTAAATACGAGCAGTACTTC.

The chain joins TRBV2 to TRBJ2-7; a weak D match, TRBD1 (5 bases). The CDR3 consists of 12 residues. The germline V gene encodes CDR1 SNHLY and CDR2 FYNNEI. Trimming stripped 7 bases from V and 3 bases from J, with 10 bases between. The DNA of the CDR3 is TGTGCCAGCAACCAGGGCCTCTACGAGCAGTACGTC. Amino acid sequence: CASNQGLYEQYV.

The table lists this clone with a count of one. The chain is built from TRBV7-2 and TRBJ1-2, with TRBD1 matching 9 bases. The germline V gene encodes CDR1 SGHTA and CDR2 FQGNSA. CDR3 length: 13 residues. The V and J ends lost 2 bases and 8 bases, in that order; junction bases with no gene match: 3. The CDR3 region is CASSLSGQGGYTF. The DNA for the CDR3 is TGTGCCAGCAGCTTAAGTGGACAGGGGGGCTACACCTTC.

The chain uses TRBV24-1 and TRBJ2-2; 7 bases fit TRBD1. This CDR3 has 16 residues. V lost 3 bases and J lost 2; bases outside the gene matches: 5. Per germline, CDR1 KGHDR and CDR2 SFDVKD. The CDR3 DNA sequence: TGTGCCACCAGTGATGCCGGGACAGAAAACACCGGGGAGCTGTTTTTT. Translated: CATSDAGTENTGELFF.

This chain links TRBV2 with TRBJ1-1; 8 bases align to TRBD1. V was pared by 10 bases and J by 4 bases, with 11 bases of the junction left unmatched. The CDR3 length is 14 residues. Looked up from germline, CDR1 is SNHLY and CDR2 is FYNNEI. The CDR3 loop reads CATGQGERGTEAFF. The CDR3 DNA is TGTGCCACAGGACAGGGCGAAAGGGGCACTGAAGCTTTCTTT.

This clone was detected a few times. The V gene is TRBV10-1, the J gene TRBJ1-5, with 7 bases identical to TRBD1. The V and J ends lost 5 bases and 0 bases, in that order; junction bases with no gene match: 7. CDR3 length: 16 amino acids. CDR1 and CDR2 (germline): WNHNN, SYGVQD (reference sequence). The CDR3 sequence is CASSLRGTVSNQPQHF. The CDR3 nucleotides read TGCGCCAGCAGTCTTAGGGGGACAGTTAGCAATCAGCCCCAGCATTTT.

This chain connects TRBV18 to TRBJ1-4; D gene unclear. Trimming took 2 bases from V and 0 from J, leaving 10 bases between them. Germline loops: CDR1 KGHSH, CDR2 LQKENI. The CDR3 has 16 residues. CDR3 nucleotide sequence: TGTGCCAGCTCACCAGGCACGCCTGCAACTAATGAAAAACTGTTTTTT. Protein product: CASSPGTPATNEKLFF.

The V gene is TRBV5-1, the J gene TRBJ1-1, with TRBD1 as a possible D gene (6 bases). V was clipped by 0 bases and J by 0 bases, with 15 bases between them. The CDR3 extends over 17 amino acids. Germline V gene lookup returns CDR1 SGHRS and CDR2 YFSETQ. The CDR3, as DNA: TGCGCCAGCAGCTTGGAAATAGACAGGCTGTTGAACACTGAAGCTTTCTTT. Encoded protein: CASSLEIDRLLNTEAFF.

The chain combines TRBV2 with TRBJ1-1; TRBD1 is a possible D gene (6 bases). There are 14 residues in the CDR3. Germline lookup yields CDR1 SNHLY and CDR2 FYNNEI. V was cut by 7 bases and J by 1 base, with 13 bases left in between. The CDR3 nucleotides are TGTGCCAGCAATACGGGACAAACGAACACTGAAGCTTTCTTT. Translation gives CASNTGQTNTEAFF.

The chain links TRBV4-1 to TRBJ1-2; D remains unclear. V was cut by 1 base and J by 4 bases, with 10 bases left in between. Germline CDR1 is MGHRA and CDR2 is YSYEKL. This CDR3 is 14 amino acids long. The CDR3 here is CASSQAGVGYGYTF. CDR3 coding DNA: TGCGCCAGCAGCCAAGCTGGAGTGGGCTATGGCTACACCTTC.

This clone was picked up one time. The rearrangement links TRBV24-1 to TRBJ2-1; 9 bases are shared with TRBD1. The CDR3 consists of 16 residues. With 2 bases clipped from V and 1 base from J, the junction kept 2 bases outside the gene matches. Germline CDR1 is KGHDR and CDR2 is SFDVKD. CDR3 region: CATSDSTGGSYNEQFF. The CDR3 nucleotides are TGTGCCACCAGTGATTCGACAGGGGGTTCCTACAATGAGCAGTTCTTC.

The chain carries TRBV5-1 and TRBJ2-1; possible D gene TRBD2, 6 bases. Per germline, CDR1 SGHRS and CDR2 YFSETQ. V was cut by 0 bases and J by 2 bases, with 6 bases left in between. This CDR3 is 14 amino acids long. CDR3 residues: CASSLGTTYNEQFF. The CDR3 nucleotides are TGCGCCAGCAGCTTGGGGACTACCTACAATGAGCAGTTCTTC.

The chain joins TRBV24-1 to TRBJ1-3; D possibly corresponds to TRBD1 (6 bases). Trimming left V 3 bases short and J 6 bases short, with 23 bases between. Germline values: CDR1 KGHDR, CDR2 SFDVKD. CDR3 length: 18 residues. CDR3 loop: CATSDPHELHRVENTIYF. The CDR3 nucleotides read TGTGCCACCAGTGATCCCCACGAACTCCACAGGGTAGAAAACACCATATATTTT.

The chain employs TRBV19 and TRBJ2-4, with D possibly being TRBD2 (6 bases). CDR3 length: 14 residues. Germline CDR1 LNHDA, CDR2 SQIVND (reference sequence). Trimming stripped 4 bases from V and 5 bases from J, with 12 bases between. As DNA, the CDR3 is TGTGCCAGTAGTAACGGGGAGGTGGAAAACATTCAGTACTTC. It translates to CASSNGEVENIQYF.

The chain carries TRBV7-2 and TRBJ2-5; 10 bases map to TRBD2. Losses at the gene ends were 5 bases for V and 10 bases for J; bases not matched to a gene: 13. CDR1 is SGHTA and CDR2 is FQGNSA in the germline V gene. The CDR3 runs 15 residues. The CDR3 is CASSPLAGRGGDQYF. The CDR3 nucleotides read TGTGCCAGCAGCCCACTAGCGGGACGCGGGGGGGACCAGTACTTC.

The gene calls are TRBV19 and TRBJ1-2; TRBD1 might be the D (5 bases). Looked up from germline, CDR1 is LNHDA and CDR2 is SQIVND (reference sequence). The ends were cut back, 4 bases at V and 6 bases at J, with 15 bases in the middle. The CDR3 length is 14 residues. In DNA form, the CDR3 reads TGTGCCAGTAGTAAAATAGGGGAAATGGATGGCTACACCTTC. It specifies CASSKIGEMDGYTF.

V is TRBV7-3 and J is TRBJ2-3; 7 bases line up with TRBD2. The V gene end was trimmed by 5 bases and the J gene end by 3 bases; junction bases not matched to a gene: 11. The V gene's germline CDR1 is SGHTA and CDR2 FQGTGA. The CDR3 is made up of 16 amino acids. The CDR3 DNA follows: TGTGCCAGCAGCACACCAGCGGGGACTGCAACAGATACGCAGTATTTT. It codes for CASSTPAGTATDTQYF.

V and J are TRBV18 and TRBJ2-3, with D possibly TRBD2 on 7 matching bases. The CDR3 runs 15 residues. CDR1 is KGHSH, CDR2 LQKENI, per germline. The V end was cut by 3 bases, the J end by 2 bases, with 12 bases between. DNA of the CDR3: TGTGCCAGCTCACCGGGGGGGCACTTCACAGATACGCAGTATTTT. Protein: CASSPGGHFTDTQYF. Variable domain in full (rest from reference TRBV18 and TRBJ2-3): NAGVMQNPRHLVRRRGQEARLRCSPMKGHSHVYWYRQLPEEGLKFMVYLQKENIIDESGMPKERFSAEFPKEGPSILRIQQVVRGDSAAYFCASSPGGHFTDTQYFGPGTRLTVL.

The V and J genes are TRBV7-9 and TRBJ2-5, with D tentatively TRBD2 (5 bases). CDR1 and CDR2 (germline): SEHNR, FQNEAQ (reference sequence). This CDR3 contains 13 residues. Trimming stripped 8 bases from V and 5 bases from J, with 15 bases between. In nucleotides, the CDR3 is TGTGCCAGCCGGCCCGGGGAGACGGAGACCCAGTACTTC. This gives the protein CASRPGETETQYF.